This T cell receptor beta chain was identified in a study of radiation and T cells in renal cell carcinoma. The data were produced by immunoSEQ multiplex PCR, yet TCRdb's version contains in-frame clones alone and is incomplete. The profile shows around 170,000 clones, 88% of them singletons. CDR1 is SGHNT and CDR2 is YENEEA in the germline V gene. The V gene end was trimmed by 4 bases and the J gene end by 6 bases; junction bases not matched to a gene: 8. The CDR3 is made up of 14 amino acids. Time point meaning: blood 4 weeks post-SBRT, at nephrectomy. The treatment denotes: 15 Gy SBRT to primary tumor, nephrectomy 4 weeks later. Nephrectomy followed 15 Gy stereotactic body radiation by 4 weeks. After SBRT, blood was collected at 2 and 4 weeks, plus baseline. To note about this clone: The antigen remains unidentified.

Study-wide results and caveats: In blood, top tumor clones expanded by 2 weeks, shrinking by 4. Pretreatment tumor biopsies were lacking, so baseline clonotypes are unknown.

The receptor comes from a woman in her fifties or sixties with renal cell carcinoma. Sequencing used blood, obtained from a patient whose treatment included radiotherapy and nephrectomy. J is TRBJ2-7 and V is TRBV11-3, with 8 bases matching TRBD1. CDR3 DNA sequence: TGTGCCAGCAGCTCCGGGACAGGAGTGGGCGAGCAGTACTTC. This encodes CASSSGTGVGEQYF.